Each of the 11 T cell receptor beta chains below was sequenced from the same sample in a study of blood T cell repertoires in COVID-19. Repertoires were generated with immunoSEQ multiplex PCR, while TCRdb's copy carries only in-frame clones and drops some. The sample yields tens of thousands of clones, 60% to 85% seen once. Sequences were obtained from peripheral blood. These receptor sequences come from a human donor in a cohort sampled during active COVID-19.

The CDR3 reads CASSLMGASNQPQHF. CDR3 sequence (DNA): TGTGCCAGCAGTTTAATGGGGGCCTCCAATCAGCCCCAGCATTTT. The chain has TRBV28 and TRBJ1-5, with TRBD1 as a possible D gene (6 bases). Germline V gives CDR1 MDHEN, CDR2 SYDVKM. The V gene lost 2 bases and the J gene lost 3 bases, with 11 bases spanning the gap. The length of the CDR3 is 15 residues.

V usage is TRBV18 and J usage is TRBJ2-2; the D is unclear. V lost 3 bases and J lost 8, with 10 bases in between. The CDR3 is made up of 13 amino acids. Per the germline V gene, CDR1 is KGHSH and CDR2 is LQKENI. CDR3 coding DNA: TGTGCCAGCTCACCCCAGCGAGCTGGGGAGCTGTTTTTT. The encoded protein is CASSPQRAGELFF. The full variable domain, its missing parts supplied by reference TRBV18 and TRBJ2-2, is NAGVMQNPRHLVRRRGQEARLRCSPMKGHSHVYWYRQLPEEGLKFMVYLQKENIIDESGMPKERFSAEFPKEGPSILRIQQVVRGDSAAYFCASSPQRAGELFFGEGSRLTVL.

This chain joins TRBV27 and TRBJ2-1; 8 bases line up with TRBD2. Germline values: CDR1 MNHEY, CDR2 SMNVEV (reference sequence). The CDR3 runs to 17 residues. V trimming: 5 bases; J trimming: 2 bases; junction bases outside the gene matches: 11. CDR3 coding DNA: TGTGCCAGCAGTCCTGGGAGCGGGAGAATGGCCTACAATGAGCAGTTCTTC. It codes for CASSPGSGRMAYNEQFF.

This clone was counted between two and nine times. The CDR3, as DNA: TGCAGCGTTGTTGCCCGAGGTGGCTACACCTTC. This translates into CSVVARGGYTF. The chain carries TRBV29-1 and TRBJ1-2; D remains ambiguous. The CDR3 runs to 11 residues. The V end was cut by 4 bases, the J end by 7 bases, with 10 bases between. CDR1 is SQVTM, CDR2 ANQGSEA, per germline.

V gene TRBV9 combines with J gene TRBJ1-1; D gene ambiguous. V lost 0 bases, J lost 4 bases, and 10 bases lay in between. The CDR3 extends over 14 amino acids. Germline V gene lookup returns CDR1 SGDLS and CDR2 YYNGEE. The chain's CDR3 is CASSVAGFGTEAFF. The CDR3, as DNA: TGTGCCAGCAGCGTAGCCGGGTTCGGCACTGAAGCTTTCTTT.

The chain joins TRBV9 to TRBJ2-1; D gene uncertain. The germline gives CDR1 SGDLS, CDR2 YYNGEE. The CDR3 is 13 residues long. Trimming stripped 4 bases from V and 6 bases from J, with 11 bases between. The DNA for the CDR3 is TGTGCCAGCAGCAAATTACTTGGCAATGAGCAGTTCTTC. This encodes CASSKLLGNEQFF. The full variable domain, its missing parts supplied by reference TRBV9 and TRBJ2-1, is DSGVTQTPKHLITATGQRVTLRCSPRSGDLSVYWYQQSLDQGLQFLIQYYNGEERAKGNILERFSAQQFPDLHSELNLSSLELGDSALYFCASSKLLGNEQFFGPGTRLTVL.

The CDR3 sequence: CASSFGASGRYNEQFF. The CDR3 DNA is TGTGCCAGCAGCTTTGGGGCTAGCGGGAGGTACAATGAGCAGTTCTTC. This chain links TRBV7-9 with TRBJ2-1, with TRBD2 matching over 11 bases. With V trimmed by 3 bases and J by 4 bases, 5 bases remained unmatched. The CDR3 length is 16 residues. CDR1 SEHNR and CDR2 FQNEAQ come from the germline V gene (reference sequence).

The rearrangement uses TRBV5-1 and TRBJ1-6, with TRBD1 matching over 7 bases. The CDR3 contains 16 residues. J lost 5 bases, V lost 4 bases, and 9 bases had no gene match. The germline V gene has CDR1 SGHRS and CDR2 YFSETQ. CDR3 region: CASSATPGTDNSPLHF. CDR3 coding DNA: TGCGCCAGCAGCGCTACGCCCGGGACAGATAATTCACCCCTCCACTTT.

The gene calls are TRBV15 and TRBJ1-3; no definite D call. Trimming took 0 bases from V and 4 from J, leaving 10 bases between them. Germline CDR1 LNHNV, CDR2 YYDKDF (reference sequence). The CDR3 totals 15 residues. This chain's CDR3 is CATSRDTRRGNTIYF. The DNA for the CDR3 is TGTGCCACCAGCAGAGATACTAGGCGAGGAAACACCATATATTTT.

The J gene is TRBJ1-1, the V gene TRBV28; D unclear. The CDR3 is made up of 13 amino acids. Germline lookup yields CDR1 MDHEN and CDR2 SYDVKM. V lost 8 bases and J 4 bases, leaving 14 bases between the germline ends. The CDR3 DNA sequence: TGTGCCAGCTCTTCAGCGGTGGGCACTGAAGCTTTCTTT. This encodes CASSSAVGTEAFF.

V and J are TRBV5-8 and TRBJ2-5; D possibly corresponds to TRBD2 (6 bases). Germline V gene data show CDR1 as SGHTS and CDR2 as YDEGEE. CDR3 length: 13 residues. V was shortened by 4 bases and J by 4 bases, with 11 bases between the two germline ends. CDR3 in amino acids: CASSLWEAETQYF. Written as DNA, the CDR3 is TGTGCCAGCAGCCTATGGGAGGCAGAGACCCAGTACTTC.